The 24 T cell receptor beta chains below all came from one sample that was sequenced in a study of shared T cell receptors in the human thymus. The data were produced by immunoSEQ multiplex PCR, yet TCRdb's version contains in-frame clones alone and is incomplete. The sample lists roughly 500,000 clones; about 84% were seen once. The same specimen was also included in a second study, on human thymus T cells.

Sequencing input: thymocytes. These receptors originate from a boy in the first two years of life with a congenital heart defect.

This chain uses TRBV28 with TRBJ2-5; D may be TRBD1 (6 bases). The J call is uncertain, as TRBJ2-7 better fits the DNA end. Germline loops: CDR1 MDHEN, CDR2 SYDVKM. This CDR3 contains 14 residues. CDR3 nucleotide sequence: TGTGCCAGCAGTTTAACGGGACAAGTTTACGAGCAGTACTTC. It encodes CASSLTGQVYEQYF.

This clone was seen just once. The genes are TRBV6-5 and TRBJ2-2; TRBD1 agrees at 11 bases. Germline V gene sequence: CDR1 MNHEY, CDR2 SVGAGI. The length of the CDR3 is 16 residues. Trimming removed 2 bases from V and 3 bases from J; junction bases left unmatched: 2. The CDR3 reads CASSYGTGGYTGELFF. CDR3 coding DNA: TGTGCCAGCAGTTACGGGACAGGGGGTTACACCGGGGAGCTGTTTTTT.

This chain connects TRBV28 to TRBJ2-3, with TRBD2 as a possible D gene (6 bases). Germline-derived CDR1 and CDR2 are MDHEN and SYDVKM. The CDR3 runs 17 residues. V gave up 5 bases and J gave up 1 base, with 19 bases separating them. In DNA, the CDR3 is TGTGCCAGCAGTGGACACGGGACTCAGGCTGGCACAGATACGCAGTATTTT. Encoded protein: CASSGHGTQAGTDTQYF. Variable domain in full (rest from reference TRBV28 and TRBJ2-3): DVKVTQSSRYLVKRTGEKVFLECVQDMDHENMFWYRQDPGLGLRLIYFSYDVKMKEKGDIPEGYSVSREKKERFSLILESASTNQTSMYLCASSGHGTQAGTDTQYFGPGTRLTVL.

The chain carries TRBV19 and TRBJ2-3; 7 bases line up with TRBD2. V dropped 9 bases and J dropped 2; count of bases not matched to a gene: 8. In germline, CDR1 is LNHDA, CDR2 SQIVND (reference sequence). This CDR3 is built from 14 residues. Here the CDR3 reads CASLGLDNTDTQYF. In nucleotides, the CDR3 is TGTGCCAGCCTCGGACTAGATAACACAGATACGCAGTATTTT.

This rearrangement joins TRBV4-2 to TRBJ2-1; D is perhaps TRBD2 (6 bases). Germline V gene lookup returns CDR1 LGHNA and CDR2 YNFKEQ. This CDR3 is built from 16 residues. The ends were cut back, 0 bases at V and 7 bases at J, with 16 bases in the middle. Written as DNA, the CDR3 is TGTGCCAGCAGCCAAGATGGGGAACCGACTAGGAATGAGCAGTTCTTC. Translated: CASSQDGEPTRNEQFF.

As for this clone: Other DNA variants within this sample encode the same CDR3. The chain uses TRBV6-5 and TRBJ2-7; D is perhaps TRBD2 (5 bases). Trimming removed 5 bases at V and 1 base at J, with 9 bases between. This CDR3 has 13 amino acids. Germline CDR1 reads MNHEY; CDR2 reads SVGAGI. The CDR3 loop is CASSPGSSYEQYF. In DNA, the CDR3 is TGTGCCAGCAGTCCGGGGAGTTCCTACGAGCAGTACTTC.

This chain connects TRBV18 to TRBJ2-1; tentative D call: TRBD2 (6 bases). Germline V gene sequence: CDR1 KGHSH, CDR2 LQKENI. With 3 bases removed from V and 0 bases from J, the gap between germline ends came to 12 bases. The CDR3 totals 16 residues. The CDR3 region is CASSPPGDFSYNEQFF. CDR3 DNA sequence: TGTGCCAGCTCACCTCCTGGGGACTTCTCCTACAATGAGCAGTTCTTC.

V and J are TRBV6-1 and TRBJ2-7; 7 positions match TRBD2. This CDR3 has 16 residues. CDR1 is MNHNS and CDR2 is SASEGT in the germline V gene. V gave up 2 bases and J gave up 1 base; unmatched junction bases: 8. CDR3 nucleotide sequence: TGTGCCAGCAGTGAATCAGCGGGGCAGCCTTCCTACGAGCAGTACTTC. Its protein product is CASSESAGQPSYEQYF.

The chain's CDR3 is CASSHPKGLAGLGTYEQYF. As DNA, the CDR3 is TGTGCCAGCAGTCACCCCAAGGGACTAGCGGGGCTGGGGACCTACGAGCAGTACTTC. The rearrangement links TRBV2 to TRBJ2-7; the match to TRBD2 covers 13 bases. The CDR3 covers 19 residues. V lost 5 bases and J lost 2; bases outside the gene matches: 15. Looked up from germline, CDR1 is SNHLY and CDR2 is FYNNEI.

V usage is TRBV7-9 and J usage is TRBJ1-3, with TRBD1 matching 8 bases. With 1 base clipped from V and 4 bases from J, the junction kept 12 bases outside the gene matches. Germline V gene sequence: CDR1 SEHNR, CDR2 FQNEAQ (reference sequence). The CDR3 covers 18 residues. The CDR3 bases are TGTGCCAGCAGCTTAGGACCGCAGGGGGCTGCTGCCGGAAACACCATATATTTT. This translates into CASSLGPQGAAAGNTIYF.

The chain links TRBV30 to TRBJ2-7, with 10 bases aligning to TRBD2. Looked up from germline, CDR1 is GTSNPN and CDR2 is SVGIG (reference sequence). The CDR3 consists of 15 residues. With 5 bases clipped from V and 3 bases from J, the junction kept 10 bases outside the gene matches. The CDR3 here is CAWPGTSDFHYEQYF. CDR3 in DNA: TGTGCCTGGCCGGGGACTAGCGACTTTCACTACGAGCAGTACTTC. Drawing the rest from reference TRBV30 and TRBJ2-7, the complete variable domain is SQTIHQWPATLVQPVGSPLSLECTVEGTSNPNLYWYRQAAGRGLQLLFYSVGIGQISSEVPQNLSASRPQDRQFILSSKKLLLSDSGFYLCAWPGTSDFHYEQYFGPGTRLTVT.

This chain links TRBV28 with TRBJ2-7; D is possibly TRBD1 (6 bases). Trimming pared 0 bases from V and 0 bases from J, leaving 12 bases between. The CDR3 consists of 16 residues. The germline gives CDR1 MDHEN, CDR2 SYDVKM. CDR3 coding DNA: TGTGCCAGCAGTTTATGGGGGACACCCCTCTCCTACGAGCAGTACTTC. Translation: CASSLWGTPLSYEQYF.

The chain is built from TRBV10-3 and TRBJ1-1; no reliable D call. The germline gives CDR1 ENHRY, CDR2 SYGVKD. Trimming took 4 bases from V and 4 from J, leaving 25 bases between them. The length of the CDR3 is 18 residues. For the CDR3, the DNA is TGTGCCATCAGTGTTTTGAATCCGATGCATCTGCGTGGCACTGAAGCTTTCTTT. Protein product: CAISVLNPMHLRGTEAFF.

The rearrangement uses TRBV5-4 and TRBJ1-1, with D maybe TRBD1 (5 bases). Germline lookup yields CDR1 SGHNT and CDR2 YYREEE (reference sequence). The CDR3 runs 17 residues. Trimming shortened V by 5 bases and J by 3 bases, and 23 bases separated the two germline ends. CDR3 region: CASRDWDLPLGDTEAFF. The CDR3, as DNA: TGTGCCAGCAGGGACTGGGACTTGCCCTTGGGGGACACTGAAGCTTTCTTT. Looking up the rest from reference TRBV5-4 and TRBJ1-1 gives the full variable domain: ETGVTQSPTHLIKTRGQQVTLRCSSQSGHNTVSWYQQALGQGPQFIFQYYREEENGRGNFPPRFSGLQFPNYSSELNVNALELDDSALYLCASRDWDLPLGDTEAFFGQGTRLTVV.

The chain carries TRBV29-1 and TRBJ2-1, with TRBD2 matching 7 bases. The trim removed 5 bases at V and 1 base at J, leaving 11 bases unmatched. This CDR3 has 16 amino acids. Germline V lookup: CDR1 SQVTM, CDR2 ANQGSEA. In nucleotides, the CDR3 is TGCAGCGTTACGGCCTCGGGCGGGAGTTCCTACAATGAGCAGTTCTTC. Translating gives CSVTASGGSSYNEQFF.

The V and J genes are TRBV5-1 and TRBJ2-1, with 14 positions matching TRBD2. Per the germline V gene, CDR1 is SGHRS and CDR2 is YFSETQ. This CDR3 is 18 amino acids long. J was trimmed by 0 bases and V by 4 bases; bases with no gene match: 6. The CDR3 DNA sequence: TGCGCCAGCAGCCACGGACTAGCGGGAGGTGGCTCCTACAATGAGCAGTTCTTC. Translating it yields CASSHGLAGGGSYNEQFF. Complete variable domain (other parts from reference TRBV5-1 and TRBJ2-1): KAGVTQTPRYLIKTRGQQVTLSCSPISGHRSVSWYQQTPGQGLQFLFEYFSETQRNKGNFPGRFSGRQFSNSRSEMNVSTLELGDSALYLCASSHGLAGGGSYNEQFFGPGTRLTVL.

This rearrangement joins TRBV10-1 to TRBJ2-7; 8 bases agree with TRBD2. The CDR3 length is 17 residues. Germline CDR1 reads WNHNN; CDR2 reads SYGVQD (reference sequence). Unmatched junction bases numbered 12, after V lost 0 bases and J lost 5 bases. The CDR3 is CASSESKIRGTRNEQYF. In DNA, the CDR3 is TGCGCCAGCAGTGAGTCGAAAATACGTGGGACTAGAAACGAGCAGTACTTC.

With respect to this clone: The same CDR3 can be traced to other DNA sequences in this sample. V is TRBV5-6 and J is TRBJ2-5; possibly TRBD1 for D (5 bases). The CDR3 loop spans 17 amino acids. CDR1 and CDR2 (germline): SGHDT, YYEEEE. V was pared by 4 bases and J by 2 bases, with 21 bases between. Written as DNA, the CDR3 is TGTGCCAGCAGCCCCGGCGTGGCCAGGGCTGTACAAGAGACCCAGTACTTC. As protein: CASSPGVARAVQETQYF.

This clone was observed a few times. The genes are TRBV6-6 and TRBJ1-3, with 9 positions matching TRBD1. Germline lookup yields CDR1 MNHNY and CDR2 SVGAGI (reference sequence). This CDR3 contains 16 residues. V lost 7 bases and J lost 4; bases outside the gene matches: 11. CDR3 protein: CASKNGQGNYGNTIYF. The CDR3 bases are TGTGCCAGCAAAAACGGACAGGGGAATTACGGAAACACCATATATTTT.

The rearrangement joins TRBV15 to TRBJ2-7; 7 bases are a match to TRBD1. J lost 3 bases, V lost 3 bases, and 11 bases had no gene match. The germline V gene has CDR1 LNHNV and CDR2 YYDKDF (reference sequence). This CDR3 has 16 residues. For the CDR3, the DNA is TGTGCCACCAGCAGGACCCCGGGACAGAGCATCTACGAGCAGTACTTC. Protein: CATSRTPGQSIYEQYF.

This clone was detected only a few times. This sequence joins TRBV28 and TRBJ2-7; 7 nucleotides match TRBD1. CDR3 length: 16 amino acids. The J segment lost 2 bases and the V segment lost 6 bases, leaving 13 bases of the junction unmatched. The germline V gene has CDR1 MDHEN and CDR2 SYDVKM. Written as DNA, the CDR3 is TGTGCCAGCAGCCGCCCGGGACAGCGACAAACCTACGAGCAGTACTTC. This gives the protein CASSRPGQRQTYEQYF.

The chain uses TRBV30 and TRBJ1-2; no firm D call. Germline V gives CDR1 GTSNPN, CDR2 SVGIG (reference sequence). This CDR3 spans 11 amino acids. The V gene lost 0 bases and the J gene lost 8 bases, with 7 bases spanning the gap. CDR3 loop: CAWSVVSGYTF. For the CDR3, the DNA is TGTGCCTGGAGTGTTGTGAGCGGCTACACCTTC.

The rearrangement uses TRBV29-1 and TRBJ1-1; TRBD1 might be the D (6 bases). The germline V gene has CDR1 SQVTM and CDR2 ANQGSEA. The CDR3 is 15 residues long. V lost 4 bases and J 1 base, leaving 16 bases between the germline ends. The CDR3 DNA reads TGCAGCGTTGCACAGGGCGAGGGAGCGAACACTGAAGCTTTCTTT. This sequence encodes CSVAQGEGANTEAFF.

This clone was found once. The chain has TRBV11-3 and TRBJ2-2; weak D call: TRBD1 (6 bases). CDR3 length equals 16 residues. The V gene lost 5 bases and the J gene lost 5 bases, with 18 bases spanning the gap. Per germline, CDR1 SGHNT and CDR2 YENEEA. The CDR3 sequence: CASSAPRVGQTGELFF. The CDR3 nucleotides are TGTGCCAGCAGCGCGCCCCGGGTGGGACAAACCGGGGAGCTGTTTTTT.